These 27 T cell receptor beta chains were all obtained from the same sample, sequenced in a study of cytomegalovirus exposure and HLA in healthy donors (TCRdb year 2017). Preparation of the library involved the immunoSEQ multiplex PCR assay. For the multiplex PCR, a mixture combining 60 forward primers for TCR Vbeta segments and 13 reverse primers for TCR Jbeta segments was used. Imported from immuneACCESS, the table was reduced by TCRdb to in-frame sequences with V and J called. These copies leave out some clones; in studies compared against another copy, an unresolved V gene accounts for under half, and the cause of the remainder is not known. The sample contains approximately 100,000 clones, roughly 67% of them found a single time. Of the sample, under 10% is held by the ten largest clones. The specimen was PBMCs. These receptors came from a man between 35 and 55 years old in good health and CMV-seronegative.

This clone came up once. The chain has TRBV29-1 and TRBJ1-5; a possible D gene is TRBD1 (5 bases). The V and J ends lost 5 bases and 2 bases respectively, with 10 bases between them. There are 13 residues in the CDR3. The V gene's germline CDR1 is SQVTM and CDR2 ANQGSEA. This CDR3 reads CSVWSGGNQPQHF. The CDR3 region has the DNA TGCAGCGTTTGGTCGGGGGGCAATCAGCCCCAGCATTTT.

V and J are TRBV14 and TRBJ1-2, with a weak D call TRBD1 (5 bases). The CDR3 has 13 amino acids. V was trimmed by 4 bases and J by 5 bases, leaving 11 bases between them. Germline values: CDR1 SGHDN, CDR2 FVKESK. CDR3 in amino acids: CASSPQDRYGYTF. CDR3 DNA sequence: TGTGCCAGCAGCCCACAGGATCGTTATGGCTACACCTTC.

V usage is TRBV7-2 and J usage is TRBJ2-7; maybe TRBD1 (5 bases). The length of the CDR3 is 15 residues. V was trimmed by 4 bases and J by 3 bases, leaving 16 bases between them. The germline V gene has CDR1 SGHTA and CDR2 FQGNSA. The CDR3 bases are TGTGCCAGCAGCTACCCTGACAGTTTTTTCTACGAGCAGTACTTC. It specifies CASSYPDSFFYEQYF.

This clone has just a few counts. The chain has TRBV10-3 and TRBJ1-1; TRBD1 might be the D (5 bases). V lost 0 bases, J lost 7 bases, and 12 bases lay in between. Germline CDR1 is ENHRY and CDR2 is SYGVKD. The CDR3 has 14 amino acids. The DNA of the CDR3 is TGTGCCATCAGTGAGTCGTCAGGGTTTGATGAAGCTTTCTTT. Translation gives CAISESSGFDEAFF.

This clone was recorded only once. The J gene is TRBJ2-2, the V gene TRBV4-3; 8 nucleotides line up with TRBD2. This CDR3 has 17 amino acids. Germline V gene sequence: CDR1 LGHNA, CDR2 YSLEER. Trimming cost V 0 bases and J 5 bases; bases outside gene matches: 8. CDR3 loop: CASSQDRGGGITGELFF. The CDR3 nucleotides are TGCGCCAGCAGCCAAGATCGGGGCGGGGGGATAACCGGGGAGCTGTTTTTT.

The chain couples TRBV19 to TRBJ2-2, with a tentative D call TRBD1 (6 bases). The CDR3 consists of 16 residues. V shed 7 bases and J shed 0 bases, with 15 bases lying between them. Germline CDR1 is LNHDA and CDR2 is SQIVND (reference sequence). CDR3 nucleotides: TGTGCCAGTATAAACCGGGACATAGCGAACACCGGGGAGCTGTTTTTT. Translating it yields CASINRDIANTGELFF.

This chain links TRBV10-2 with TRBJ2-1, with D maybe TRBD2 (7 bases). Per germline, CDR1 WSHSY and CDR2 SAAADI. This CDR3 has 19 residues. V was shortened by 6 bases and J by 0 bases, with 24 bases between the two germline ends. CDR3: CASREGGGAYSSSYNEQFF. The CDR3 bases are TGCGCCAGCAGAGAAGGAGGGGGGGCCTACTCCAGCTCCTACAATGAGCAGTTCTTC.

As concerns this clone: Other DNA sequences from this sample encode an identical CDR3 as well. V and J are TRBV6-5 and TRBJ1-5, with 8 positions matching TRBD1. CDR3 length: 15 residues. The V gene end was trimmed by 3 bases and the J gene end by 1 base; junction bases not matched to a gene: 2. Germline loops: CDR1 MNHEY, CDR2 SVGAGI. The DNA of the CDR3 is TGTGCCAGCAGTTATCGGACAGGGAGCAATCAGCCCCAGCATTTT. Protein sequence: CASSYRTGSNQPQHF.

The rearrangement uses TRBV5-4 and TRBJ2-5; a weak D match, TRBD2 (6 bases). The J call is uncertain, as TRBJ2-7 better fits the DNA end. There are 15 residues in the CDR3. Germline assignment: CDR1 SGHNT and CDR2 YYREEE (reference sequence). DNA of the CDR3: TGTGCCAGCAGCGGTGAGCGGGCGGTGTCCTACGAGCAGTACTTC. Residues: CASSGERAVSYEQYF.

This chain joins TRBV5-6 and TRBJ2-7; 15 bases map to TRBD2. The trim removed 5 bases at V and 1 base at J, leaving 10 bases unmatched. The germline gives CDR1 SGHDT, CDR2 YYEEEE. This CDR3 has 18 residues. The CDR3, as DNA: TGTGCCAGCAGAACCTGGCCGGGACTAGCGGGGGGATCCTACGAGCAGTACTTC. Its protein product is CASRTWPGLAGGSYEQYF.

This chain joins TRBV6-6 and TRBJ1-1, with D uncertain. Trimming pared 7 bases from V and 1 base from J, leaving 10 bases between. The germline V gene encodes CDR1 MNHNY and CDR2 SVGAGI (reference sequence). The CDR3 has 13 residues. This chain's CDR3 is CASNPPGNTEAFF. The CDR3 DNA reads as TGTGCCAGCAACCCCCCGGGGAACACTGAAGCTTTCTTT.

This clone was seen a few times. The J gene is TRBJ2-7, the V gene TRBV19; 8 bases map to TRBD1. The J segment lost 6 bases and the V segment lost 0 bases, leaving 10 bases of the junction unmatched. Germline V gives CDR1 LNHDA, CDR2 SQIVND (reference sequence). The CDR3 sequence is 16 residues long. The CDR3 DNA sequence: TGTGCCAGTAGTATAGATCTGGAGACAGGGGCATTCGAGCAGTACTTC. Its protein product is CASSIDLETGAFEQYF.

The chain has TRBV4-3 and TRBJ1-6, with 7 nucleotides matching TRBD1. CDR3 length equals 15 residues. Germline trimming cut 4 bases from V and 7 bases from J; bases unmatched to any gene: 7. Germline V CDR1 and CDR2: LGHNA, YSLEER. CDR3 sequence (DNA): TGCGCCAGCAGCCCCCGACAGGGTCAGAATTCACCCCTCCACTTT. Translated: CASSPRQGQNSPLHF.

The CDR3: CASRGMIHPSGGLDEQFF. CDR3 bases: TGTGCCAGCAGAGGAATGATACACCCTAGCGGGGGATTGGATGAGCAGTTCTTC. This chain connects TRBV2 to TRBJ2-1, with 10 bases identical to TRBD2. The trim removed 6 bases at V and 8 bases at J, leaving 19 bases unmatched. The CDR3 is 18 amino acids. The germline gives CDR1 SNHLY, CDR2 FYNNEI.

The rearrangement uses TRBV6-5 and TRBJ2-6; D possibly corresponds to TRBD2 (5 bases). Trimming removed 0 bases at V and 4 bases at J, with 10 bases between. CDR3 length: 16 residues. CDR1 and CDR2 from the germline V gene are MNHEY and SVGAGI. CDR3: CASSYSGVPGANVLTF. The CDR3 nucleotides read TGTGCCAGCAGTTACTCCGGGGTTCCCGGGGCCAACGTCCTGACTTTC.

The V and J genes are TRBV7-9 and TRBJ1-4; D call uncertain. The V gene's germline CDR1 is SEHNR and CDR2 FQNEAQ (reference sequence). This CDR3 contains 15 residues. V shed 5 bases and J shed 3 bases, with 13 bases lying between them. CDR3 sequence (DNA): TGTGCCAGCAGCGCCGACGGGCGGGCTAATGAAAAACTGTTTTTT. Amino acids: CASSADGRANEKLFF.

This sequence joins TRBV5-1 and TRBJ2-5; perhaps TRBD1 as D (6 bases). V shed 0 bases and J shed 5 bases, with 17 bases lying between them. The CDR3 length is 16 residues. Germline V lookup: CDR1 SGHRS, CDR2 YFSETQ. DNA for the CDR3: TGCGCCAGCAGCTTGGTAGGGGGACCACTGACGGAGACCCAGTACTTC. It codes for CASSLVGGPLTETQYF. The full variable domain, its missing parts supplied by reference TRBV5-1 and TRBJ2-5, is KAGVTQTPRYLIKTRGQQVTLSCSPISGHRSVSWYQQTPGQGLQFLFEYFSETQRNKGNFPGRFSGRQFSNSRSEMNVSTLELGDSALYLCASSLVGGPLTETQYFGPGTRLLVL.

The CDR3 loop reads CASSYSTGGEAEAFF. The CDR3 DNA reads TGTGCCAGCAGTTACTCGACAGGGGGCGAGGCTGAAGCTTTCTTT. The chain couples TRBV6-5 to TRBJ1-1, with TRBD1 matching over 10 bases. The CDR3 loop spans 15 amino acids. Trimming took 0 bases from V and 6 from J; bases not matched to a gene: 4. Germline assignment: CDR1 MNHEY and CDR2 SVGAGI.

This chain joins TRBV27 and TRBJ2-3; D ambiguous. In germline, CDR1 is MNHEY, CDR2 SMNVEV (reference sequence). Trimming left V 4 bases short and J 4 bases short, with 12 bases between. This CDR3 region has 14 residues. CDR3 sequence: CASSSSFAADTQYF. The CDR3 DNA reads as TGTGCCAGCAGTTCCTCGTTTGCGGCAGATACGCAGTATTTT.

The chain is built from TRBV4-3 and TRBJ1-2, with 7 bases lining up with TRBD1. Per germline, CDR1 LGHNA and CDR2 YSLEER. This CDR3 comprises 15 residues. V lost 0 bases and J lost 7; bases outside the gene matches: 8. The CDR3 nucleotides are TGCGCCAGCAGCCAAGATCCTGGAGGGGGCGGTGGCTACACCTTC. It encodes CASSQDPGGGGGYTF.

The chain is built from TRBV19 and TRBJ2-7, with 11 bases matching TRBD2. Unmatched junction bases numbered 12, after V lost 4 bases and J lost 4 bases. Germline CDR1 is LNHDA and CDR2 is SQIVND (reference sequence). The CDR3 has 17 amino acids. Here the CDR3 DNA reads TGTGCCAGTAGTAAGCCCTCTAGCGGGGGGCCGCTTTACGAGCAGTACTTC. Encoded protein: CASSKPSSGGPLYEQYF. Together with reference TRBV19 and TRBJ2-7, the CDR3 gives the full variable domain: DGGITQSPKYLFRKEGQNVTLSCEQNLNHDAMYWYRQDPGQGLRLIYYSQIVNDFQKGDIAEGYSVSREKKESFPLTVTSAQKNPTAFYLCASSKPSSGGPLYEQYFGPGTRLTVT.

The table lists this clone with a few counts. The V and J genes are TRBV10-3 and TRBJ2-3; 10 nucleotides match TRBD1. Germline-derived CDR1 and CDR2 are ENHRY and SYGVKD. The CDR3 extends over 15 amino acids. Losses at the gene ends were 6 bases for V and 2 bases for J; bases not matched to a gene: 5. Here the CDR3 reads CAIRPGTGVTDTQYF. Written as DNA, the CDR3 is TGTGCCATCAGGCCCGGGACAGGGGTCACAGATACGCAGTATTTT.

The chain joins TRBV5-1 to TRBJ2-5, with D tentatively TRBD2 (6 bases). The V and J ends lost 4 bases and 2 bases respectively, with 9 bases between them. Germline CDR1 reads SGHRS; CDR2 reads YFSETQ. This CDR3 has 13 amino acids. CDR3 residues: CASSPGVQETQYF. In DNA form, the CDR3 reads TGCGCCAGCAGCCCGGGAGTTCAAGAGACCCAGTACTTC.

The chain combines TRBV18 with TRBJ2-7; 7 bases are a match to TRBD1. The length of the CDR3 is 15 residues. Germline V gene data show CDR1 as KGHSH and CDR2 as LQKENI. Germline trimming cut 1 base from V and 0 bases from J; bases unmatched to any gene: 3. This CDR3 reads CASSPQGGSSYEQYF. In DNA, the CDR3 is TGTGCCAGCTCACCACAAGGGGGCTCCTCCTACGAGCAGTACTTC.

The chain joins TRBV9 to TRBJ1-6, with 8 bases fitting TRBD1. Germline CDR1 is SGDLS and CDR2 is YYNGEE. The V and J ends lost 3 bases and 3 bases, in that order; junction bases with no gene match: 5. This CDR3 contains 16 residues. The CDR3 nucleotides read TGTGCCAGCAGCGCCAGACAGGGGATCTATAATTCACCCCTCCACTTT. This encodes CASSARQGIYNSPLHF.

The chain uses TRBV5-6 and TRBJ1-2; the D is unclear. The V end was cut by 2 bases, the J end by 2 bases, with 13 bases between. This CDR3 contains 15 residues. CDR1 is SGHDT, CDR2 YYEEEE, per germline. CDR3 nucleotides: TGTGCCAGCAGCTTCCCCCGGAGGGAGAACTATGGCTACACCTTC. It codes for CASSFPRRENYGYTF.

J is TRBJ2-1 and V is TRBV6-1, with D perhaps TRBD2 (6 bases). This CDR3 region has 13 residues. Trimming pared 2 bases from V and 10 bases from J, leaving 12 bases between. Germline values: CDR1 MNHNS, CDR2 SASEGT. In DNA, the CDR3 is TGTGCCAGCAGTGAACACAGCGCGGGGGAGCAGTTCTTC. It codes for CASSEHSAGEQFF.